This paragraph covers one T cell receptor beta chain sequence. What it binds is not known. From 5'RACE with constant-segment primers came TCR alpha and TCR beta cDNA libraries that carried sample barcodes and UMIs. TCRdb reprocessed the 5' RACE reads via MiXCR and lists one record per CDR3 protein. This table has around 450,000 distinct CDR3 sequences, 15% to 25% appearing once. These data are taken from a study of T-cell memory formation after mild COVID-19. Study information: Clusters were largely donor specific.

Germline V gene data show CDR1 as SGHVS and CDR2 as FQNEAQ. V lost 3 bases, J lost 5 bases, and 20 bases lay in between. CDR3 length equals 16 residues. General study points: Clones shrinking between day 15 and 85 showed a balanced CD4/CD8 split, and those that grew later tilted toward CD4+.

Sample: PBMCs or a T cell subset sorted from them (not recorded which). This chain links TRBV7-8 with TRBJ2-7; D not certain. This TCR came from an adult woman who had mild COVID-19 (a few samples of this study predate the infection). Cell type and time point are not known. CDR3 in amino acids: CASSLGPGPEGHEQYF. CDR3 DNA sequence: TGTGCCAGCAGCTTGGGTCCGGGCCCCGAAGGCCACGAGCAGTACTTC.